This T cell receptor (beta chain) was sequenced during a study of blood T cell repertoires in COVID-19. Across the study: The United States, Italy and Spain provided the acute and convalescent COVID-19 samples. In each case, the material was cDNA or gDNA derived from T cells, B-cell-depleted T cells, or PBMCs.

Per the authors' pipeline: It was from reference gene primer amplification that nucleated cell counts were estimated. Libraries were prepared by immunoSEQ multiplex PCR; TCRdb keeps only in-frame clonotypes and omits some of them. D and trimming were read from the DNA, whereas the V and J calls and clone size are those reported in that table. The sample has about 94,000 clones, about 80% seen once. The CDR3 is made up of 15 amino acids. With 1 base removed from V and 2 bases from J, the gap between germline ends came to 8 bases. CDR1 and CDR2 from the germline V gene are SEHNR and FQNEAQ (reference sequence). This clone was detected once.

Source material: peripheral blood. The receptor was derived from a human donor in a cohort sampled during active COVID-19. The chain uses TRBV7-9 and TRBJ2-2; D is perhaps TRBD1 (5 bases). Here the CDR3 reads CASSLGQINTGELFF. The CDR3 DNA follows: TGTGCCAGCAGCTTAGGACAGATAAACACCGGGGAGCTGTTTTTT. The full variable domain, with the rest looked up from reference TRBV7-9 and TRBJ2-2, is DTGVSQNPRHKITKRGQNVTFRCDPISEHNRLYWYRQTLGQGPEFLTYFQNEAQLEKSRLLSDRFSAERPKGSFSTLEIQRTEQGDSAMYLCASSLGQINTGELFFGEGSRLTVL.